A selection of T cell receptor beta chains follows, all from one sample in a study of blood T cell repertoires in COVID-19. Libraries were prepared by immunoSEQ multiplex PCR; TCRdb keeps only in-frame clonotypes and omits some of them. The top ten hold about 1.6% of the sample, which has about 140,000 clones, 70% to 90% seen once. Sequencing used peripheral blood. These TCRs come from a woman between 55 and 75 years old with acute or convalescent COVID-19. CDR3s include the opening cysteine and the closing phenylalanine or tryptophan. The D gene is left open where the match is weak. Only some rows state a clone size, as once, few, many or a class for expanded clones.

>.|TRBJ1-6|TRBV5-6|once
CASSLRQEDSPLHF
TGTGCCAGCAGCTTGCGACAGGAAGATTCACCCCTCCACTTT
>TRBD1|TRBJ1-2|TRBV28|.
CASSLPTGANGYTF
TGTGCCAGCAGTTTACCCACAGGGGCCAATGGCTACACCTTC
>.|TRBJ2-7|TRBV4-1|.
CASSQGTDYEQYF
TGCGCCAGCAGCCAAGGGACTGACTACGAGCAGTACTTC
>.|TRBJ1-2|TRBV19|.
CASRDLSGFSF
TGTGCCAGTAGGGATTTGAGCGGGTTTTCCTTC
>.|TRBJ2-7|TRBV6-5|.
CASSYSGLSGNEQYF
TGTGCCAGCAGTTACTCTGGGCTATCCGGCAACGAGCAGTACTTC
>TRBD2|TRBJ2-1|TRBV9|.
CASSAGTSQNEQFF
TGTGCCAGCAGCGCCGGGACTAGTCAGAATGAGCAGTTCTTC
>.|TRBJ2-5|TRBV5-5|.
CASCGQPQETQYF
TGTGCCAGCTGCGGACAGCCTCAAGAGACCCAGTACTTC
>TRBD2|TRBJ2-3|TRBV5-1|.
CASSLGPLGGGADTQYF
TGCGCCAGCAGCTTGGGCCCTTTAGGCGGGGGGGCAGATACGCAGTATTTT
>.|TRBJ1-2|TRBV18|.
CASSPRDSDGYTF
TGTGCCAGCTCACCAAGGGACTCGGATGGCTACACCTTC
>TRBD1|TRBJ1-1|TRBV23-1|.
CASSQSRGLDRGHSEAFF
TGCGCCAGCAGTCAATCGCGCGGGTTGGACAGGGGACACTCTGAAGCTTTCTTT
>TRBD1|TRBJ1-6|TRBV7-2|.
CASSPQGSGHSPLHF
TGTGCCAGCAGCCCACAGGGGAGCGGGCATTCACCCCTCCACTTT
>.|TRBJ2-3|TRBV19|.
CASSPGTQDTQYF
TGTGCCAGTAGTCCCGGGACTCAAGATACGCAGTATTTT
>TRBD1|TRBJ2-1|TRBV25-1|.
CASSDANFGTGFNEQFF
TGTGCCAGCAGTGATGCTAATTTCGGGACAGGGTTCAATGAGCAGTTCTTC
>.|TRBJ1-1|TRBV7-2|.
CASSFQGGTEAFF
TGTGCCAGCAGCTTTCAAGGGGGAACTGAAGCTTTCTTT
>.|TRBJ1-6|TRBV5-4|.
CASSRGGGPGYNSPLHF
TGTGCCAGCAGCCGAGGGGGGGGGCCTGGGTATAATTCACCCCTCCACTTT
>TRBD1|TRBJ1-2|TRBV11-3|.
CASSLDSLGTVPNYGYTF
TGTGCCAGCAGCTTAGATTCGTTGGGGACAGTCCCGAACTATGGCTACACCTTC
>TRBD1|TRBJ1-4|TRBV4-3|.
CASSQGGTGGYEKLFF
TGCGCCAGCAGCCAAGGCGGGACAGGGGGGTATGAAAAACTGTTTTTT
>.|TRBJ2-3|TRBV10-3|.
CAISESAISTDTQYF
TGTGCCATCAGTGAGTCAGCGATTAGCACAGATACGCAGTATTTT
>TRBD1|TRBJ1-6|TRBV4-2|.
CASSQATTGLSPLHF
TGTGCCAGCAGCCAAGCCACGACAGGGCTTTCACCCCTCCACTTT
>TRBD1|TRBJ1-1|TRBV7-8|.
CASSLTGLRSGTEAFF
TGTGCCAGCAGCCTGACAGGGTTGAGGTCGGGCACTGAAGCTTTCTTT
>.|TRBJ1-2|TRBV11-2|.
CASSGTHQGDGYTF
TGTGCCAGCAGCGGGACTCATCAAGGGGATGGCTACACCTTC
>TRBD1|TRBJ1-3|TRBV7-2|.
CASSAGTGTGNTIYF
TGTGCCAGCAGCGCGGGGACAGGGACTGGAAACACCATATATTTT
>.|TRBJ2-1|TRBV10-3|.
CAIRISGSYNEQFF
TGTGCCATCAGGATTAGCGGATCCTACAATGAGCAGTTCTTC
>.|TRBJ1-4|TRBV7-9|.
CASSLGQEKLFF
TGTGCCAGCAGCCTCGGACAGGAAAAACTGTTTTTT
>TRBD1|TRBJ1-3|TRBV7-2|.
CASSLWAGGSQPGNTIYF
TGTGCCAGCAGCTTATGGGCAGGGGGCTCTCAGCCTGGAAACACCATATATTTT
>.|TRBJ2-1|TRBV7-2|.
CASSLVAVSSNEQFF
TGTGCCAGCAGCTTAGTTGCAGTTTCCTCCAATGAGCAGTTCTTC
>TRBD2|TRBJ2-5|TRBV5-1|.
CASSLLGAGQETQYF
TGCGCCAGCAGCCTCCTGGGAGCGGGGCAAGAGACCCAGTACTTC
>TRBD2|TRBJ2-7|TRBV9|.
CASSVGLAGSSYEQYF
TGTGCCAGCAGCGTAGGACTAGCGGGGAGCTCCTACGAGCAGTACTTC
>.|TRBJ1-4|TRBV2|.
CASSVDRKENEKLFF
TGTGCCAGCAGTGTAGACAGAAAAGAGAATGAAAAACTGTTTTTT
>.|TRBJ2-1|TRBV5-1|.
CASSLDLAAAHNEQFF
TGCGCCAGCAGCTTGGATTTGGCGGCGGCACACAATGAGCAGTTCTTC
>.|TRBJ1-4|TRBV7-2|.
CASSPGDRGKLFF
TGTGCCAGCAGCCCGGGAGACCGAGGAAAACTGTTTTTT
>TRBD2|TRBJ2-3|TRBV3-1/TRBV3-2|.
CASSQDSAGGDTQYF
TGTGCCAGCAGCCAAGATAGCGCGGGAGGGGATACGCAGTATTTT
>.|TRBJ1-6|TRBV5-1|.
CASSLAGGEENSPLHF
TGCGCCAGCAGCTTGGCAGGAGGGGAGGAGAATTCACCCCTCCACTTT
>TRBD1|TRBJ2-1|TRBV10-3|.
CAISDTGGAVHDEQFF
TGTGCCATCAGTGATACAGGGGGCGCGGTCCACGATGAGCAGTTCTTC
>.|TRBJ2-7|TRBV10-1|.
CASSYQGYEQYF
TGCGCCAGCAGTTACCAGGGCTACGAGCAGTACTTC
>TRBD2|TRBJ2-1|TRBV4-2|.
CASSQDSGGGAYNEQFF
TGTGCCAGCAGCCAAGATAGTGGCGGGGGGGCCTACAATGAGCAGTTCTTC
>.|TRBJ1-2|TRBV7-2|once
CASSLQQVVGYGYTF
TGTGCCAGCAGCTTGCAGCAGGTTGTGGGCTATGGCTACACCTTC
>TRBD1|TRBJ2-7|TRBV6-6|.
CASSPSTGIPSYEQYF
TGTGCCAGCAGTCCGTCGACAGGGATCCCCTCCTACGAGCAGTACTTC
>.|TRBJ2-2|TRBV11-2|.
CASSLSAAGNTGELFF
TGTGCCAGCAGCTTAAGCGCGGCGGGCAACACCGGGGAGCTGTTTTTT
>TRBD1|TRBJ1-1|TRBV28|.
CASSSGTGGRTEAFF
TGTGCCAGCAGTTCCGGGACAGGGGGCCGAACTGAAGCTTTCTTT
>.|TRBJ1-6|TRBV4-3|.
CASSQDSGGYNSPLHF
TGCGCCAGCAGCCAAGATTCGGGGGGGTATAATTCACCCCTCCACTTT
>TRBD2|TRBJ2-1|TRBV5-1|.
CASSLGLAGAGEQFF
TGCGCCAGCAGCTTGGGGCTAGCGGGGGCGGGTGAGCAGTTCTTC